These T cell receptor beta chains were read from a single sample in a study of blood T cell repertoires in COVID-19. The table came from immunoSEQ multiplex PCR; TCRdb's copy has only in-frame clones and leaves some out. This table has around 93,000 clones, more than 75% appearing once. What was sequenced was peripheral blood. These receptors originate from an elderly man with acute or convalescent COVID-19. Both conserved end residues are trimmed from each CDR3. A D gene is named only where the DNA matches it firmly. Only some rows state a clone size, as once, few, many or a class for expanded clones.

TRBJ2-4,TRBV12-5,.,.,ASGLNIQY
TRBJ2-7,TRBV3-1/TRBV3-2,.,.,ASKGAGTLLEQY
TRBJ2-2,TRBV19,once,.,ASSIERTANTGELF
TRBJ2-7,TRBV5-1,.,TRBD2,ASSPPRGGHEQY
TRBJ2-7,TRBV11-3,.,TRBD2,ASSPGRESYEQY
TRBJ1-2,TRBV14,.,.,ASSPGVSYGYT
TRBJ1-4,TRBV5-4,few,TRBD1,ASSWGGQGSNEKLF
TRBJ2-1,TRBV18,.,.,ASSLTGMVNNEQF
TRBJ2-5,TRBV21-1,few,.,ASSKEGPQETQY
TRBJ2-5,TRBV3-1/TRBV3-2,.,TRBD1,ASSQGQGRETQY
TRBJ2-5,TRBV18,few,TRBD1,ATNPGTGGLRETQY
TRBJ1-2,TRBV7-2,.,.,ASSLVGGGSANYGYT
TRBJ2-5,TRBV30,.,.,AWTRGMLETQY
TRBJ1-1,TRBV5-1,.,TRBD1,ASSSTGGSEAF
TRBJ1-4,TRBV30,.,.,AWSDKGPGANEKLF
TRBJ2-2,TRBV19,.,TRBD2,ASSISQGRENTGELF
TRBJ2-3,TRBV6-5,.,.,ASSYGLVTDTQY
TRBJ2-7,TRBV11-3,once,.,ASSITGFYEQY
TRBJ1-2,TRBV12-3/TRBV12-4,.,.,ASDGEPQNGYT
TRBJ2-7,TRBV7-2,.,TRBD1,ASSSGQGPEQY
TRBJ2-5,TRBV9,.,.,ASSVSAAGETQY
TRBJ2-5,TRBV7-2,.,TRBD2,ASSLSSGSLETQY